A single sample gave rise to the 17 T cell receptor beta chains below, sequenced in a study of blood T cell repertoires in COVID-19. The table came from immunoSEQ multiplex PCR; TCRdb's copy has only in-frame clones and leaves some out. The top ten hold about 1.8% of the sample, which has around 140,000 clones, more than 60% seen once. The sequenced sample was peripheral blood. The receptors derive from a woman in her sixties or seventies with acute or convalescent COVID-19.

The V call is TRBV6-5, the J call TRBJ2-1; D may be TRBD1 (5 bases). Germline CDR1 MNHEY, CDR2 SVGAGI. CDR3 length equals 13 residues. The ends were cut back, 6 bases at V and 3 bases at J, with 9 bases in the middle. This CDR3 reads CASSTDSYNEQFF. Written as DNA, the CDR3 is TGTGCCAGCAGCACCGACAGCTACAATGAGCAGTTCTTC.

The V call is TRBV6-5, the J call TRBJ1-1; the D gene is possibly TRBD1 (6 bases). The CDR3 runs to 13 residues. Per the germline V gene, CDR1 is MNHEY and CDR2 is SVGAGI. V lost 10 bases to trimming and J lost 1 base, with 13 bases between them. CDR3: CATDRLANTEAFF. The CDR3 DNA sequence: TGTGCCACCGACAGGTTAGCGAACACTGAAGCTTTCTTT.

This clone was observed once. V and J are TRBV19 and TRBJ2-7; weak D call: TRBD2 (5 bases). CDR3 length: 13 amino acids. Trimming took off 5 bases at V and 3 bases at J, with 11 bases between the two ends. Per the germline V gene, CDR1 is LNHDA and CDR2 is SQIVND (reference sequence). The CDR3 sequence is CASSAGPYYEQYF. CDR3 in DNA: TGTGCCAGTAGTGCGGGTCCATACTACGAGCAGTACTTC.

The chain links TRBV5-1 to TRBJ2-1, with TRBD2 matching 9 bases. The CDR3 spans 16 residues. CDR1 is SGHRS, CDR2 YFSETQ, per germline. V lost 2 bases, J lost 4 bases, and 7 bases stayed unmatched. In DNA form, the CDR3 reads TGCGCCAGCAGCTTTCACCGACTAGCGGAATACAATGAGCAGTTCTTC. Amino acids: CASSFHRLAEYNEQFF.

The chain couples TRBV3-1 (or the pseudogene TRBV3-2) to TRBJ2-3; possible D gene TRBD2, 5 bases. Germline V CDR1 and CDR2: LGHDT, YNNKEL (reference sequence). Trimming cost V 4 bases and J 0 bases, with 11 bases left between them. This CDR3 spans 15 amino acids. The CDR3 DNA reads as TGTGCCAGCAGCCTACGGACTCCTAGCACAGATACGCAGTATTTT. This encodes CASSLRTPSTDTQYF.

This chain uses TRBV5-1 with TRBJ2-7; possibly TRBD2 for D (5 bases). The CDR3 covers 15 residues. Trimming stripped 4 bases from V and 3 bases from J, with 17 bases between. Germline CDR1 reads SGHRS; CDR2 reads YFSETQ. This CDR3 reads CASSREPVRGYEQYF. The CDR3 DNA is TGCGCCAGCAGCCGGGAACCAGTTAGAGGCTACGAGCAGTACTTC.

This clone was detected ten times or more. The chain employs TRBV20-1 and TRBJ2-7; D may be TRBD2 (6 bases). Germline V gene data show CDR1 as DFQATT and CDR2 as SNEGSKA (reference sequence). V lost 3 bases and J lost 3, with 6 bases in between. The CDR3 sequence is 11 residues long. This CDR3 is CSARRDYEQYF. CDR3 nucleotide sequence: TGCAGTGCTAGGCGGGACTACGAGCAGTACTTC.

This sequence joins TRBV9 and TRBJ2-1; unclear D gene. Germline CDR1 SGDLS, CDR2 YYNGEE. V gave up 2 bases and J gave up 0 bases, with 12 bases separating them. CDR3 size: 16 residues. For the CDR3, the DNA is TGTGCCAGCAGCGTCCCGACTTTGAGCTCCTACAATGAGCAGTTCTTC. This gives the protein CASSVPTLSSYNEQFF.

The chain uses TRBV19 and TRBJ1-5; a weak D match, TRBD1 (6 bases). With 9 bases removed from V and 0 bases from J, the gap between germline ends came to 15 bases. Germline V gene lookup returns CDR1 LNHDA and CDR2 SQIVND (reference sequence). The CDR3 consists of 15 residues. Written as DNA, the CDR3 is TGTGCCAGCCGGGACACCCAATATAGCAATCAGCCCCAGCATTTT. As protein: CASRDTQYSNQPQHF.

V is TRBV14 and J is TRBJ2-1; D is possibly TRBD2 (5 bases). The CDR3 has 12 residues. V was cut by 8 bases and J by 5 bases, with 10 bases left in between. Germline V gene data show CDR1 as SGHDN and CDR2 as FVKESK. CDR3 amino acids: CASRGWDNEQFF. CDR3 DNA sequence: TGTGCCAGCCGGGGTTGGGACAATGAGCAGTTCTTC.

The chain carries TRBV5-1 and TRBJ2-3; no definite D call. Trimming removed 4 bases at V and 0 bases at J, with 9 bases between. CDR1 and CDR2 from the germline V gene are SGHRS and YFSETQ. The CDR3 totals 14 residues. The CDR3 here is CASSPPTSTDTQYF. CDR3 sequence (DNA): TGCGCCAGCAGCCCCCCTACTAGCACAGATACGCAGTATTTT. The variable domain in full, completed from reference TRBV5-1 and TRBJ2-3, reads KAGVTQTPRYLIKTRGQQVTLSCSPISGHRSVSWYQQTPGQGLQFLFEYFSETQRNKGNFPGRFSGRQFSNSRSEMNVSTLELGDSALYLCASSPPTSTDTQYFGPGTRLTVL.

The rearrangement links TRBV4-2 to TRBJ2-2; D is unclear. The CDR3 consists of 14 residues. Germline V gene sequence: CDR1 LGHNA, CDR2 YNFKEQ. V lost 1 base and J lost 3, with 6 bases in between. CDR3 nucleotides: TGTGCCAGCAGCCAAGCGGGTTACACCGGGGAGCTGTTTTTT. Translated: CASSQAGYTGELFF.

The CDR3 region is CASSRGSFTDTQYF. The CDR3 DNA reads TGTGCCAGCAGTCGCGGGTCCTTCACAGATACGCAGTATTTT. The V call is TRBV6-5, the J call TRBJ2-3; D possibly corresponds to TRBD2 (5 bases). Trimming removed 5 bases at V and 2 bases at J, with 11 bases between. The CDR3 has 14 residues. The germline V gene has CDR1 MNHEY and CDR2 SVGAGI.

The CDR3 is CASSSRENEQFF. CDR3 nucleotides: TGTGCCAGCAGCTCAAGGGAGAATGAGCAGTTCTTC. The chain combines TRBV11-2 with TRBJ2-1; tentatively, D is TRBD2 (5 bases). CDR1 and CDR2 (germline): SGHAT, FQNNGV. The CDR3 totals 12 residues. V lost 4 bases and J lost 7, with 8 bases in between. The variable domain in full, completed from reference TRBV11-2 and TRBJ2-1, reads EAGVAQSPRYKIIEKRQSVAFWCNPISGHATLYWYQQILGQGPKLLIQFQNNGVVDDSQLPKDRFSAERLKGVDSTLKIQPAKLEDSAVYLCASSSRENEQFFGPGTRLTVL.

The J gene is TRBJ1-2, the V gene TRBV6-6, with D possibly TRBD1 on 5 matching bases. Germline lookup yields CDR1 MNHNY and CDR2 SVGAGI (reference sequence). This CDR3 contains 15 residues. V was shortened by 6 bases and J by 2 bases, with 16 bases between the two germline ends. This CDR3 reads CASRGEGTSNYGYTF. The CDR3 coding sequence is TGTGCCAGCAGGGGGGAGGGTACGTCGAACTATGGCTACACCTTC.

The chain combines TRBV28 with TRBJ1-4; D call uncertain. The CDR3 length is 15 residues. The germline gives CDR1 MDHEN, CDR2 SYDVKM. Between the trimmed V and J ends, which lost 1 base and 8 bases, there was a span of 14 bases. In nucleotides, the CDR3 is TGTGCCAGCAGTTTATATGGCAGTGCACGAGAAAAACTGTTTTTT. It encodes CASSLYGSAREKLFF.

The chain recombines TRBV9 with TRBJ2-1; 7 bases map to TRBD1. V shed 5 bases and J 8 bases; nucleotides not matched to a gene: 10. CDR3 length equals 14 residues. Germline V CDR1 and CDR2: SGDLS, YYNGEE. CDR3: CASRGRGGGYEQFF. The CDR3 DNA is TGTGCCAGCAGGGGAAGAGGGGGCGGGTATGAGCAGTTCTTC.